Shown below are 30 T cell receptor beta chains from a single sample sequenced in a study of T-cell memory formation after mild COVID-19. TCRdb itself ran the 5' RACE reads through MiXCR, one entry per CDR3 protein. Among about 360,000 distinct CDR3 sequences listed, approximately 15% were seen once. The sample comprised PBMCs or a T cell subset sorted from them (not recorded which). The receptors derive from a man younger than 35 who had mild COVID-19 (a few samples of this study predate the infection). Cell type and time point are not known.

This clonotype was seen a handful of times. The chain combines TRBV12-3 or TRBV12-4 with TRBJ2-7, with D possibly called TRBD1 or TRBD2 (5 bases each). Trimming took 5 bases from V and 7 from J, leaving 15 bases between them. The CDR3 consists of 13 residues. CDR3 region: CASSLPGTWEQYF. The CDR3 bases are TGTGCCAGCAGTCTCCCCGGGACCTGGGAGCAGTACTTC.

This clonotype occurred many times. This chain joins TRBV20-1 and TRBJ2-1; 8 nucleotides align to TRBD1. Germline-derived CDR1 and CDR2 are DFQATT and SNEGSKA (reference sequence). This CDR3 has 11 residues. V lost 5 bases and J lost 11; bases outside the gene matches: 5. The CDR3 protein is CSAGTGGQQFF. As DNA, the CDR3 is TGCAGTGCTGGTACAGGGGGTCAGCAGTTCTTC.

This clonotype was seen a few times. The chain has TRBV7-7 and TRBJ2-5, with 10 nucleotides matching TRBD2. The CDR3 extends over 17 amino acids. J was trimmed by 4 bases and V by 5 bases; bases with no gene match: 13. Germline CDR1 reads SSHAT; CDR2 reads FNYEAQ (reference sequence). CDR3 sequence: CASSRAGTSDWGETQYF. DNA of the CDR3: TGTGCCAGCAGCCGAGCCGGGACTAGCGATTGGGGAGAGACCCAGTACTTC.

CDR3 nucleotide sequence: TGTGCCAGCAGTTGGGGGGCAGGAGATACGCAGTATTTT. Its translation is CASSWGAGDTQYF. This chain connects TRBV27 to TRBJ2-3; TRBD1 or TRBD2 may be the D gene (6 bases each). Trimming stripped 4 bases from V and 5 bases from J, with 10 bases between. This CDR3 is 13 amino acids long. Per the germline V gene, CDR1 is MNHEY and CDR2 is SMNVEV (reference sequence).

This clonotype has more than one count but fewer than ten. The J gene is TRBJ1-1, the V gene TRBV6-5; 7 bases map to TRBD1. The germline gives CDR1 MNHEY, CDR2 SVGAGI. The CDR3 contains 15 residues. Germline trimming cut 7 bases from V and 2 bases from J; bases unmatched to any gene: 10. The chain's CDR3 is CASNAGGTENTEAFF. DNA of the CDR3: TGTGCCAGCAATGCAGGGGGGACAGAAAACACTGAAGCTTTCTTT.

The V and J genes are TRBV4-1 and TRBJ2-7; D is perhaps TRBD1 (5 bases). The CDR3 is 14 residues long. Per the germline V gene, CDR1 is MGHRA and CDR2 is YSYEKL. Trimming removed 0 bases from V and 3 bases from J, with 9 bases in between. CDR3 region: CASSQDFQGYEQYF. CDR3 nucleotides: TGCGCCAGCAGCCAAGATTTCCAGGGCTACGAGCAGTACTTC.

This clonotype was picked up many times. The chain couples TRBV5-5 to TRBJ2-5; no clear D gene. CDR1 is SGHKS and CDR2 is YYEKEE in the germline V gene (reference sequence). This CDR3 has 13 amino acids. Trimming cost V 6 bases and J 6 bases, with 15 bases left between them. The CDR3 loop reads CASTLGPSQTQYF. The CDR3 region has the DNA TGTGCCAGCACACTGGGTCCCAGTCAGACCCAGTACTTC. Drawing the rest from reference TRBV5-5 and TRBJ2-5, the complete variable domain is DAGVTQSPTHLIKTRGQQVTLRCSPISGHKSVSWYQQVLGQGPQFIFQYYEKEERGRGNFPDRFSARQFPNYSSELNVNALLLGDSALYLCASTLGPSQTQYFGPGTRLLVL.

V is TRBV3-1 and J is TRBJ1-3, with 9 bases that match TRBD1. The CDR3 extends over 17 amino acids. CDR1 LGHDT and CDR2 YNNKEL come from the germline V gene (reference sequence). Trimming took 3 bases from V and 0 from J; bases not matched to a gene: 6. CDR3 nucleotide sequence: TGTGCCAGCAGCCAGTGGGACAGGGTATACTCTGGAAACACCATATATTTT. It encodes CASSQWDRVYSGNTIYF.

The chain links TRBV6-5 to TRBJ1-2; the D is unclear. The CDR3 covers 15 residues. Looked up from germline, CDR1 is MNHEY and CDR2 is SVGAGI. The V gene lost 0 bases and the J gene lost 0 bases, with 8 bases spanning the gap. The CDR3 coding sequence is TGTGCCAGCAGTTACTCCGGTACCTCTAACTATGGCTACACCTTC. Translating it yields CASSYSGTSNYGYTF.

This clonotype was found many times. V is TRBV3-1 and J is TRBJ2-3; the D is unclear. CDR3 length: 16 residues. Germline CDR1 and CDR2: LGHDT and YNNKEL (reference sequence). Trimming took off 4 bases at V and 0 bases at J, with 14 bases between the two ends. CDR3 coding DNA: TGTGCCAGCAGCCCTACCTGGACGGTGAGCACAGATACGCAGTATTTT. It encodes CASSPTWTVSTDTQYF.

The CDR3 DNA sequence: TGTGCCAGCAGTTTTCAGAGGTGGGAGACCCAGTACTTC. The encoded protein is CASSFQRWETQYF. V usage is TRBV12-3 or TRBV12-4 and J usage is TRBJ2-5; D call uncertain. The CDR3 length is 13 residues. Between the trimmed V and J ends, which lost 3 bases and 5 bases, there was a span of 10 bases.

V and J are TRBV20-1 and TRBJ2-5; 9 bases are shared with TRBD1. V lost 1 base to trimming and J lost 5 bases; unmatched junction nucleotides: 8. This CDR3 is built from 15 residues. Germline V gene lookup returns CDR1 DFQATT and CDR2 SNEGSKA (reference sequence). The CDR3 DNA follows: TGCAGTGCTAGAGTCCTACAGGGGGCTAGTGAGACCCAGTACTTC. It codes for CSARVLQGASETQYF.

V gene TRBV9 combines with J gene TRBJ2-2; TRBD2 might be the D (6 bases). Trimming stripped 1 base from V and 1 base from J, with 11 bases between. The CDR3 loop spans 16 amino acids. Germline values: CDR1 SGDLS, CDR2 YYNGEE. CDR3 DNA: TGTGCCAGCAGCGTACCCTCGGGAGAGAACACCGGGGAGCTGTTTTTT. It encodes CASSVPSGENTGELFF.

The V call is TRBV5-5, the J call TRBJ2-1, with D uncertain. CDR3 size: 15 residues. Germline assignment: CDR1 SGHKS and CDR2 YYEKEE (reference sequence). Trimming left V 4 bases short and J 1 base short, with 12 bases between. The CDR3 is CASSRTHTSYNEQFF. The CDR3 nucleotides are TGTGCCAGCAGCCGGACCCACACTTCCTACAATGAGCAGTTCTTC.

Only a few counts were recorded for this clonotype. V is TRBV7-9 and J is TRBJ2-5; either TRBD1 or TRBD2 may fit D (5 bases each). The CDR3 contains 14 residues. The germline V gene has CDR1 SEHNR and CDR2 FQNEAQ (reference sequence). V lost 1 base, J lost 5 bases, and 11 bases lay in between. CDR3 nucleotide sequence: TGTGCCAGCAGCTTAGGGGGGTCCGGGGAGACCCAGTACTTC. Translated: CASSLGGSGETQYF. The variable domain in full, completed from reference TRBV7-9 and TRBJ2-5, reads DTGVSQNPRHKITKRGQNVTFRCDPISEHNRLYWYRQTLGQGPEFLTYFQNEAQLEKSRLLSDRFSAERPKGSFSTLEIQRTEQGDSAMYLCASSLGGSGETQYFGPGTRLLVL.

This clonotype was seen a handful of times. The chain combines TRBV6-6 with TRBJ2-2; D call uncertain. The V gene lost 7 bases and the J gene lost 8 bases, with 17 bases spanning the gap. Per germline, CDR1 MNHNY and CDR2 SVGAGI (reference sequence). The CDR3 totals 14 residues. CDR3 loop: CASNMARVMGELFF. As DNA, the CDR3 is TGTGCCAGCAATATGGCGCGAGTAATGGGGGAGCTGTTTTTT.

This clonotype was detected a few times. The V call is TRBV5-1, the J call TRBJ2-2, with TRBD1 identical over 11 bases. This CDR3 contains 17 residues. The germline V gene has CDR1 SGHRS and CDR2 YFSETQ. Trimming removed 2 bases from V and 0 bases from J; junction bases left unmatched: 3. CDR3 DNA: TGCGCCAGCAGCTTCCCGGGACAGGGGGCGAACACCGGGGAGCTGTTTTTT. It codes for CASSFPGQGANTGELFF.

CDR3 protein: CSAGDRGNTEAFF. As DNA, the CDR3 is TGCAGTGCCGGCGACAGGGGGAACACTGAAGCTTTCTTT. The chain links TRBV20-1 to TRBJ1-1; 8 bases align to TRBD1. Germline V gives CDR1 DFQATT, CDR2 SNEGSKA (reference sequence). The CDR3 has 13 amino acids. V lost 6 bases to trimming and J lost 1 base; unmatched junction nucleotides: 4.

This chain connects TRBV5-1 to TRBJ1-4; D is possibly TRBD1 (5 bases). The CDR3 extends over 14 amino acids. Germline V gene data show CDR1 as SGHRS and CDR2 as YFSETQ. With 3 bases removed from V and 3 bases from J, the gap between germline ends came to 9 bases. In nucleotides, the CDR3 is TGCGCCAGCAGCTATCAGGGCCCTAATGAAAAACTGTTTTTT. Translating gives CASSYQGPNEKLFF.

This chain links TRBV10-2 with TRBJ2-3; no clear D. CDR1 is WSHSY, CDR2 SAAADI, per germline. The V end lost 8 bases, the J end lost 6 bases, and 9 bases lay between the germline ends. This CDR3 contains 11 residues. The CDR3 spells CASLVADTQYF. The CDR3 DNA sequence: TGCGCCAGCCTGGTTGCTGATACGCAGTATTTT.

This clonotype was observed at least ten times. V and J are TRBV6-2 or TRBV6-3 and TRBJ1-2; D might be TRBD1 (5 bases). CDR1 and CDR2 from the germline V gene are MNHEY and SVGEGT. The CDR3 is 15 amino acids. V shed 7 bases and J shed 6 bases, with 21 bases lying between them. Here the CDR3 DNA reads TGTGCCAGCACCACACGTGCAGGGTCGATGGATGGCTACACCTTC. Translated, it gives CASTTRAGSMDGYTF.

The CDR3 DNA reads as TGTGCCAGCAGTATGACAGGGGGCGAGACCCAGTACTTC. This translates into CASSMTGGETQYF. The rearrangement uses TRBV27 and TRBJ2-5; TRBD1 matches 10 bases. V trimming: 5 bases; J trimming: 5 bases; junction bases outside the gene matches: 2. The CDR3 has 13 amino acids. Germline V CDR1 and CDR2: MNHEY, SMNVEV (reference sequence).

This chain connects TRBV4-1 to TRBJ2-2, with TRBD1 matching over 11 bases. The CDR3 is made up of 18 amino acids. Per the germline V gene, CDR1 is MGHRA and CDR2 is YSYEKL. J gave up 6 bases and V 0 bases, and 9 bases lay outside the gene matches. This CDR3 is CASSQDTDRGLLAGELFF. The CDR3 bases are TGCGCCAGCAGCCAAGATACGGACAGGGGGCTTTTGGCCGGGGAGCTGTTTTTT.

The rearrangement joins TRBV30 to TRBJ1-1; 9 bases map to TRBD1. V was pared by 5 bases and J by 11 bases, with 6 bases of the junction left unmatched. Germline V lookup: CDR1 GTSNPN, CDR2 SVGIG (reference sequence). The CDR3 totals 11 residues. CDR3 loop: CAWGQGMSAFF. CDR3 bases: TGTGCCTGGGGACAGGGGATGAGTGCTTTCTTT.

The chain uses TRBV12-3 or TRBV12-4 and TRBJ1-5, with D tentatively TRBD1 (6 bases). The V end was cut by 2 bases, the J end by 6 bases, with 14 bases between. The CDR3 covers 15 residues. The CDR3 reads CASSLSGANGQPQHF. The CDR3 DNA is TGTGCCAGCAGTTTATCAGGGGCGAACGGTCAGCCCCAGCATTTT.

The table lists this clonotype with many counts. The chain combines TRBV13 with TRBJ2-2, with D perhaps TRBD2 (6 bases). CDR3 length: 15 amino acids. Germline V gene data show CDR1 as PRHDT and CDR2 as FYEKMQ (reference sequence). Trimming took off 6 bases at V and 0 bases at J, with 11 bases between the two ends. CDR3 amino acids: CASSKGGANTGELFF. The CDR3 DNA is TGTGCCAGCAGTAAGGGCGGGGCGAACACCGGGGAGCTGTTTTTT.

The chain recombines TRBV2 with TRBJ2-5, with 11 positions matching TRBD2. The V and J ends lost 0 bases and 4 bases, in that order; junction bases with no gene match: 1. The CDR3 spans 15 residues. Germline assignment: CDR1 SNHLY and CDR2 FYNNEI. In DNA, the CDR3 is TGTGCCAGCAGTGAAGCGGGGACTAGCGGAGAGACCCAGTACTTC. It translates to CASSEAGTSGETQYF.

This clonotype occurred a few times. The V call is TRBV28, the J call TRBJ2-1; TRBD1 is a possible D gene (5 bases). Per the germline V gene, CDR1 is MDHEN and CDR2 is SYDVKM. With 6 bases removed from V and 6 bases from J, the gap between germline ends came to 15 bases. There are 14 residues in the CDR3. In DNA form, the CDR3 reads TGTGCCAGCAGGGGATCAGGGCAGCCCAATGAGCAGTTCTTC. It is translated as CASRGSGQPNEQFF. Combining the CDR3 with reference TRBV28 and TRBJ2-1 gives the whole variable domain DVKVTQSSRYLVKRTGEKVFLECVQDMDHENMFWYRQDPGLGLRLIYFSYDVKMKEKGDIPEGYSVSREKKERFSLILESASTNQTSMYLCASRGSGQPNEQFFGPGTRLTVL.

This clonotype was counted at least ten times. This rearrangement joins TRBV9 to TRBJ2-1; weak D call: TRBD2 (5 bases). The CDR3 is made up of 13 amino acids. V was pared by 5 bases and J by 4 bases, with 10 bases between. The germline gives CDR1 SGDLS, CDR2 YYNGEE. CDR3 DNA: TGTGCCAGCAGTGTCGGGGATTACAATGAGCAGTTCTTC. This gives the protein CASSVGDYNEQFF.

The V and J genes are TRBV12-3 or TRBV12-4 and TRBJ1-5, with D possibly matching TRBD1 (6 bases). This CDR3 spans 16 amino acids. With 3 bases removed from V and 0 bases from J, the gap between germline ends came to 12 bases. The chain's CDR3 is CASSFGGRGSNQPQHF. The CDR3 DNA sequence: TGTGCCAGCAGTTTTGGGGGGCGAGGTAGCAATCAGCCCCAGCATTTT.